Below are 20 T cell receptor beta chains sequenced from a single sample in a study of cytomegalovirus exposure and HLA in healthy donors. The study ran its PCR with 60 Vbeta and 13 Jbeta primers. The method was immunoSEQ multiplex PCR; TCRdb's version includes in-frame clones alone and lacks a portion of them. The table shows around 61,000 clones, with roughly 90% occurring only once. What was sequenced was PBMCs. These receptors came from a man younger than 45 in good health and CMV-seropositive.

The J gene is TRBJ1-1, the V gene TRBV28; TRBD1 agrees at 7 bases. With 6 bases clipped from V and 1 base from J, the junction kept 2 bases outside the gene matches. The germline CDR1 and CDR2 sequences are MDHEN and SYDVKM. The CDR3 length is 13 residues. The CDR3 here is CASSHRGNTEAFF. The CDR3 DNA follows: TGTGCCAGCAGCCACAGGGGGAACACTGAAGCTTTCTTT.

The chain combines TRBV7-2 with TRBJ2-5, with 10 nucleotides matching TRBD2. The CDR3 loop spans 16 amino acids. Germline CDR1 reads SGHTA; CDR2 reads FQGNSA. The trim removed 4 bases at V and 4 bases at J, leaving 9 bases unmatched. The CDR3 reads CASSSTNRLAGETQYF. CDR3 nucleotide sequence: TGTGCCAGCAGCTCCACGAATAGACTAGCGGGAGAGACCCAGTACTTC.

The chain has TRBV4-2 and TRBJ1-2; D gene unclear. Germline lookup yields CDR1 LGHNA and CDR2 YNFKEQ. V was clipped by 4 bases and J by 8 bases, with 14 bases between them. CDR3 length equals 13 residues. CDR3 sequence (DNA): TGTGCCAGCAGCCCGTATCGAGGTCAGGGCTACACCTTC. Protein product: CASSPYRGQGYTF.

Here the CDR3 DNA reads TGTGCCAGCACCCCTCTCGGTTGGGAGACCCAGTACTTC. This translates into CASTPLGWETQYF. The chain links TRBV7-9 to TRBJ2-5; D remains unclear. This CDR3 is 13 amino acids long. Germline V gives CDR1 SEHNR, CDR2 FQNEAQ (reference sequence). The V and J ends lost 7 bases and 5 bases respectively, with 14 bases between them.

The chain has TRBV7-3 and TRBJ2-3; no firm D call. The CDR3 runs 14 residues. CDR1 and CDR2 from the germline V gene are SGHTA and FQGTGA. V lost 5 bases and J 5 bases, leaving 14 bases between the germline ends. The CDR3 DNA is TGTGCCAGCAGCCCCATTCCCTCAGGAGATACGCAGTATTTT. Translation gives CASSPIPSGDTQYF.

This chain joins TRBV9 and TRBJ2-5; 8 bases line up with TRBD1. Germline-derived CDR1 and CDR2 are SGDLS and YYNGEE. This CDR3 region has 15 residues. V was clipped by 4 bases and J by 2 bases; unmatched bases: 7. This chain's CDR3 is CASSYDRGRQETQYF. The CDR3 DNA reads TGTGCCAGCAGCTACGACAGGGGAAGACAAGAGACCCAGTACTTC. The entire variable domain, with the rest obtained from reference TRBV9 and TRBJ2-5, is as follows: DSGVTQTPKHLITATGQRVTLRCSPRSGDLSVYWYQQSLDQGLQFLIQYYNGEERAKGNILERFSAQQFPDLHSELNLSSLELGDSALYFCASSYDRGRQETQYFGPGTRLLVL.

The gene calls are TRBV4-1 and TRBJ2-7, with 8 bases fitting TRBD2. V was clipped by 0 bases and J by 6 bases; unmatched bases: 13. The CDR3 contains 17 residues. In germline, CDR1 is MGHRA, CDR2 YSYEKL. DNA of the CDR3: TGCGCCAGCAGCCAAGAGGTAGTAGCGGGGAAGTCCCTCGAGCAGTACTTC. This sequence encodes CASSQEVVAGKSLEQYF.

The J gene is TRBJ2-7, the V gene TRBV5-8; 13 bases are a match to TRBD2. The CDR3 loop spans 16 amino acids. The J segment lost 1 base and the V segment lost 6 bases, leaving 7 bases of the junction unmatched. The germline V gene encodes CDR1 SGHTS and CDR2 YDEGEE. CDR3 sequence (DNA): TGTGCCAGCAAATCGGGACTAGCGGGAAGATCCTACGAGCAGTACTTC. Translated: CASKSGLAGRSYEQYF. The full variable domain, rest sourced from reference TRBV5-8 and TRBJ2-7, is EAGVTQSPTHLIKTRGQQATLRCSPISGHTSVYWYQQALGLGLQFLLWYDEGEERNRGNFPPRFSGRQFPNYSSELNVNALELEDSALYLCASKSGLAGRSYEQYFGPGTRLTVT.

The chain couples TRBV27 to TRBJ2-7; TRBD2 is a possible D gene (6 bases). Trimming stripped 4 bases from V and 4 bases from J, with 17 bases between. Germline V gene lookup returns CDR1 MNHEY and CDR2 SMNVEV (reference sequence). The CDR3 totals 15 residues. CDR3 DNA sequence: TGTGCCAGCAGTTCCTTAGCGGACGTTATATACGAGCAGTACTTC. The encoded protein is CASSSLADVIYEQYF.

The V gene is TRBV29-1, the J gene TRBJ1-3; the D gene is possibly TRBD1 (6 bases). CDR1 is SQVTM, CDR2 ANQGSEA, per germline. Trimming took off 7 bases at V and 4 bases at J, with 14 bases between the two ends. This CDR3 is 13 amino acids long. The CDR3 sequence: CSAITGYGNTIYF. CDR3 nucleotides: TGCAGCGCCATAACAGGGTACGGAAACACCATATATTTT.

The chain uses TRBV27 and TRBJ2-5; maybe TRBD2 (6 bases). TRBJ2-7 matches the DNA end more closely, so the J call is doubtful. The CDR3 runs to 13 residues. Germline CDR1 is MNHEY and CDR2 is SMNVEV (reference sequence). DNA for the CDR3: TGTGCCAGCAGTTTACTGGAGGGGACCGAGCAGTACTTC. Its translation: CASSLLEGTEQYF.

The rearrangement joins TRBV7-6 to TRBJ2-1, with 8 bases lining up with TRBD2. J was trimmed by 6 bases and V by 4 bases; bases with no gene match: 14. This CDR3 region has 17 residues. Germline values: CDR1 SGHVS, CDR2 FNYEAQ. The CDR3 nucleotides read TGTGCCAGCAGCTCAATCCCCTTAGCGGGATCGGGCAATGAGCAGTTCTTC. It encodes CASSSIPLAGSGNEQFF.

CDR3 protein: CASSDLTSGRAYEQYF. The CDR3 region has the DNA TGCGCCAGCAGTGACCTGACTAGCGGGAGGGCCTACGAGCAGTACTTC. V gene TRBV10-2 combines with J gene TRBJ2-7, with TRBD2 identical over 14 bases. V gave up 3 bases and J gave up 2 bases; unmatched junction bases: 3. The germline CDR1 and CDR2 sequences are WSHSY and SAAADI. The CDR3 is 16 residues long.

The CDR3 sequence is CASSLAGGAGDEQFF. CDR3 DNA: TGTGCCAGCAGCTTGGCAGGGGGCGCTGGCGATGAGCAGTTCTTC. V is TRBV7-3 and J is TRBJ2-1; 8 bases fit TRBD1. Germline trimming cut 3 bases from V and 8 bases from J; bases unmatched to any gene: 9. Germline V gives CDR1 SGHTA, CDR2 FQGTGA. The CDR3 totals 15 residues.

V usage is TRBV5-5 and J usage is TRBJ2-1, with 10 nucleotides matching TRBD2. This CDR3 contains 15 residues. V trimming: 2 bases; J trimming: 4 bases; junction bases outside the gene matches: 3. CDR1 is SGHKS and CDR2 is YYEKEE in the germline V gene (reference sequence). This CDR3 reads CASSLGLAVYNEQFF. The CDR3 coding sequence is TGTGCCAGCAGCTTAGGACTAGCGGTTTACAATGAGCAGTTCTTC.

The chain uses TRBV28 and TRBJ1-5; TRBD1 might be the D (5 bases). CDR1 and CDR2 from the germline V gene are MDHEN and SYDVKM. V was clipped by 6 bases and J by 4 bases, with 16 bases between them. This CDR3 contains 15 residues. The CDR3 loop is CASRTEHKGNQPQHF. The CDR3, as DNA: TGTGCCAGCAGGACTGAACACAAGGGGAATCAGCCCCAGCATTTT.

This chain links TRBV10-3 with TRBJ2-5; D perhaps matches TRBD2 (6 bases). Trimming left V 7 bases short and J 5 bases short, with 20 bases between. Germline V gives CDR1 ENHRY, CDR2 SYGVKD. The CDR3 runs 15 residues. This CDR3 is CAIKRVPGDIETQYF. Here the CDR3 DNA reads TGTGCCATCAAGAGGGTTCCGGGAGATATCGAGACCCAGTACTTC.

This clone was detected once. The chain carries TRBV25-1 and TRBJ1-6, with TRBD1 matching over 7 bases. CDR3 size: 12 residues. CDR1 is MGHDK, CDR2 SYGVNS, per germline. Trimming at V came to 4 bases and at J to 10 bases, leaving 1 base not matched to a gene. This chain's CDR3 is CASSGTGSPLHF. CDR3 DNA sequence: TGTGCCAGCAGTGGGACAGGCTCACCCCTCCACTTT.

The V and J genes are TRBV7-9 and TRBJ1-5; perhaps TRBD1 as D (5 bases). The CDR3 runs to 15 residues. V was cut by 6 bases and J by 0 bases, with 12 bases left in between. Germline loops: CDR1 SEHNR, CDR2 FQNEAQ (reference sequence). The CDR3 region has the DNA TGTGCCAGCAGTTTTGGAGGGGTTAGCAATCAGCCCCAGCATTTT. Amino acid sequence: CASSFGGVSNQPQHF.

Worth noting for this clone: Mismatch with germline at one junction end may stem from a read error. Other nucleotide sequences from this sample produce the same CDR3. This sequence joins TRBV7-3 and TRBJ1-1; TRBD1 aligns across 9 bases. The CDR3 is made up of 14 amino acids. CDR1 and CDR2 from the germline V gene are SGHTA and FQGTGA. CDR3 sequence reads: CASSFTGGGTEAFF. The CDR3 bases are TGCGCCAGCAGCTTCACAGGGGGCGGCACTGAAGCTTTCTTT.